Sequencing of this T cell receptor (beta chain) was carried out in a study of beta chain features in type 1 diabetes. Across the whole study: In age, gender and cell yields, patients were similar to healthy donors. Examination covered almost 110,000,000 sorted cells spanning all samples.

About this clone: What it binds is unknown.

V shed 7 bases, J shed 1 base, and the junction held 3 bases outside the gene matches. Germline CDR1 and CDR2: MDHEN and SYDVKM. CDR3 length equals 13 residues. General study points: Moderate yet significant TCRB CDR3 shortening was seen in Type 1 diabetes patients in all four CD4+ subsets.

The entirety of the isolated RNA underwent reverse transcription, so expressed TCRB transcripts were sequenced. Profiling relied on immunoSEQ multiplex PCR, and the TCRdb table lists in-frame clones only, not all of them. Among a few hundred thousand clones, over 14% were seen once, and the ten largest hold more than 0.015%. Each of the CD4+ naive, central memory, regulatory and stem cell-like memory populations was sorted via CD45RO/CCR7/CD25/CD127/CD95/CD27. Sequencing was done on a sample of naive CD4+ T cells from blood. This receptor was taken from a man aged 18 to 29 with type 1 diabetes. The chain uses TRBV28 and TRBJ2-7; 8 nucleotides match TRBD2. The chain's CDR3 is CASTSGQSYEQYF. In DNA form, the CDR3 reads TGTGCCAGCACTAGCGGGCAGTCCTACGAGCAGTACTTC.